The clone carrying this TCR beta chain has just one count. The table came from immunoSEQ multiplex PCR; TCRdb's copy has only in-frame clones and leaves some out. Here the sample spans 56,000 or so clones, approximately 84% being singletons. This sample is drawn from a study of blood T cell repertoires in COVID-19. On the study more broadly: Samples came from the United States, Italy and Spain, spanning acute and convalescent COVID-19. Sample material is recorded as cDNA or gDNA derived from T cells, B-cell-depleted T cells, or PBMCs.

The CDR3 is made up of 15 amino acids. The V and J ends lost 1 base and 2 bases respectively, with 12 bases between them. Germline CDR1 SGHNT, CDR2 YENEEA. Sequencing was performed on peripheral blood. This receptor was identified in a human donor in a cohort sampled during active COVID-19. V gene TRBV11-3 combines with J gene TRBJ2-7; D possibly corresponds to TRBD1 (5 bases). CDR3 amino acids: CASSLVQGLTYEQYF. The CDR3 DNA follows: TGTGCCAGCAGCTTAGTCCAGGGCCTTACCTACGAGCAGTACTTC.